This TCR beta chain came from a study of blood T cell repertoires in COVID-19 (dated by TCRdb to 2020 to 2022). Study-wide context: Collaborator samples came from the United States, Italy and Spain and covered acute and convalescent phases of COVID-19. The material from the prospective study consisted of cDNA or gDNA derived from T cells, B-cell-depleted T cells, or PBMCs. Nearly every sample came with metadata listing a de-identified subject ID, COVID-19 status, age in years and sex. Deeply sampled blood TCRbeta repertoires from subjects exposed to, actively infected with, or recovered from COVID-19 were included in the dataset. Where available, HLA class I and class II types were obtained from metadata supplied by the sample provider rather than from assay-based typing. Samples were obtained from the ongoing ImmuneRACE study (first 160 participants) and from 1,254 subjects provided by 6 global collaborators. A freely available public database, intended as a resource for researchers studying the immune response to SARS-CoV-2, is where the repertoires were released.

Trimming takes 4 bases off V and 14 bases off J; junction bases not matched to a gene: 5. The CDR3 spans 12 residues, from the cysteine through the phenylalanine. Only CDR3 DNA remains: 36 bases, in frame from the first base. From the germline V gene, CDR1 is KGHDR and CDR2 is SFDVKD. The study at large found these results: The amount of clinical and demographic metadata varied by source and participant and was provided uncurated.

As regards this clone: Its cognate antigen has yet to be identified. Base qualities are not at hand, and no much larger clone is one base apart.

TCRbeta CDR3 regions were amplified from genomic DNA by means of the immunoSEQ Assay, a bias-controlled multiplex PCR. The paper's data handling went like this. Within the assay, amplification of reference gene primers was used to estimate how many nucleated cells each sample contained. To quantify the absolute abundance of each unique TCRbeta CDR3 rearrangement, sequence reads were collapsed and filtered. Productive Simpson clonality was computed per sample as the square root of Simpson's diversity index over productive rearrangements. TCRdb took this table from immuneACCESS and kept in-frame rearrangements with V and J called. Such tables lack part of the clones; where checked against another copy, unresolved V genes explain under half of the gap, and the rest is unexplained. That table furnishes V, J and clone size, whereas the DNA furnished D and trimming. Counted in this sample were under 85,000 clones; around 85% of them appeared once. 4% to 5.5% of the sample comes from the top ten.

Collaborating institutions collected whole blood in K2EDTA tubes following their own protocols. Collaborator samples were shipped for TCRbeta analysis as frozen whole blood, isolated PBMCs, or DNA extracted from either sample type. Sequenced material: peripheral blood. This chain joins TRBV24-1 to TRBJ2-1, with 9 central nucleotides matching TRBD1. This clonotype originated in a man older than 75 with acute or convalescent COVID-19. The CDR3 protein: CATSDPGQGEFF. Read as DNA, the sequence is TGTGCCACCAGTGACCCGGGACAGGGAGAGTTCTTC.